These 30 T cell receptor beta chains share one sample of origin, sequenced in a study of early T cells in non-severe SARS-CoV-2 infection. One entry per CDR3 protein results from TCRdb running MiXCR on the 5' RACE reads. This sample carries over 100,000 distinct CDR3 sequences, 13% of them seen once, and the ten largest clones take roughly 6.3%. The sample taken for sequencing was whole blood. These receptors were obtained from an adult who was a healthcare worker with PCR-confirmed SARS-CoV-2 infection or an uninfected control (not recorded which).

The chain combines TRBV18 with TRBJ1-1; 7 bases agree with TRBD1. The CDR3 is made up of 13 amino acids. Losses at the gene ends were 6 bases for V and 3 bases for J; bases not matched to a gene: 4. Per the germline V gene, CDR1 is KGHSH and CDR2 is LQKENI. CDR3 protein: CASSSGQDTEAFF. As DNA, the CDR3 is TGTGCCAGCTCTAGCGGACAGGACACTGAAGCTTTCTTT.

This chain links TRBV20-1 with TRBJ2-7; D unresolved. Deletions cut 0 bases from V and 6 bases from J, with 21 bases between. CDR1 and CDR2 from the germline V gene are DFQATT and SNEGSKA (reference sequence). The CDR3 has 16 amino acids. CDR3 nucleotide sequence: TGCAGTGCTAGAGATCCCTCTGGAGCCGGATCGCGCGAGCAGTACTTC. This gives the protein CSARDPSGAGSREQYF.

The chain uses TRBV12-3 or TRBV12-4 and TRBJ2-7; no clear D gene. The CDR3 is 12 amino acids. Trimming shortened V by 5 bases and J by 4 bases, and 9 bases separated the two germline ends. This chain's CDR3 is CASSPRRYEQYF. The CDR3 DNA reads as TGTGCCAGCAGTCCGCGACGGTACGAGCAGTACTTC.

This clonotype was seen ten or more times. The V gene is TRBV9, the J gene TRBJ1-2, with 11 positions matching TRBD1. Looked up from germline, CDR1 is SGDLS and CDR2 is YYNGEE. The CDR3 covers 15 residues. J gave up 8 bases and V 1 base, and 7 bases lay outside the gene matches. The DNA for the CDR3 is TGTGCCAGCAGCGTACCACGGACAGGGGGCGGCGGCTACACCTTC. Encoded protein: CASSVPRTGGGGYTF. The full variable domain, completed using reference TRBV9 and TRBJ1-2, is DSGVTQTPKHLITATGQRVTLRCSPRSGDLSVYWYQQSLDQGLQFLIQYYNGEERAKGNILERFSAQQFPDLHSELNLSSLELGDSALYFCASSVPRTGGGGYTFGSGTRLTVV.

This clonotype occurred many times. The chain has TRBV28 and TRBJ1-1; TRBD1 matches at 9 bases. The ends lost 6 bases at V and 5 bases at J; junction bases unmatched: 10. CDR3 size: 15 residues. Germline CDR1 is MDHEN and CDR2 is SYDVKM. CDR3 in amino acids: CASRQNRGRRTEAFF. The CDR3 region has the DNA TGTGCCAGCAGACAGAACAGGGGGCGTCGGACTGAAGCTTTCTTT.

This clonotype was seen at least ten times. This sequence joins TRBV6-5 and TRBJ2-1, with 8 bases lining up with TRBD1. Germline V gene lookup returns CDR1 MNHEY and CDR2 SVGAGI. The CDR3 is made up of 15 amino acids. V dropped 3 bases and J dropped 6; count of bases not matched to a gene: 7. The CDR3 bases are TGTGCCAGCAGTTATGTGGCAGGGGGCTCCAATGAGCAGTTCTTC. Its protein product is CASSYVAGGSNEQFF.

This chain connects TRBV13 to TRBJ2-7, with 10 bases aligning to TRBD1. J lost 5 bases, V lost 5 bases, and 9 bases had no gene match. The CDR3 runs 15 residues. Germline V gene data show CDR1 as PRHDT and CDR2 as FYEKMQ (reference sequence). CDR3 sequence (DNA): TGTGCCAGCAGCCATAGACAGGGGGCGGCCCACGAGCAGTACTTC. Translating gives CASSHRQGAAHEQYF.

This clonotype was counted at least ten times. This chain links TRBV28 with TRBJ2-3, with TRBD2 identical over 11 bases. This CDR3 region has 15 residues. V trimming: 5 bases; J trimming: 2 bases; junction bases outside the gene matches: 3. Germline V gives CDR1 MDHEN, CDR2 SYDVKM. The CDR3 DNA follows: TGTGCCAGCAGTGGGACTAGCGGATACACAGATACGCAGTATTTT. Its protein is CASSGTSGYTDTQYF.

The chain has TRBV20-1 and TRBJ2-1; D ambiguous. This CDR3 is built from 16 residues. Germline lookup yields CDR1 DFQATT and CDR2 SNEGSKA (reference sequence). V dropped 0 bases and J dropped 6 bases, with 18 bases sitting between them. Here the CDR3 reads CSARDAANEYINEQFF. CDR3 nucleotide sequence: TGCAGTGCTAGAGATGCGGCTAACGAATATATCAATGAGCAGTTCTTC.

The CDR3, as DNA: TGCGCCAGCAGCCAAGATTGGGGAGATACGAGCTCCTACAATGAGCAGTTCTTC. Amino acids: CASSQDWGDTSSYNEQFF. V and J are TRBV4-1 and TRBJ2-1; D perhaps matches TRBD2 (5 bases). The CDR3 runs to 18 residues. The germline CDR1 and CDR2 sequences are MGHRA and YSYEKL. V was clipped by 0 bases and J by 0 bases, with 15 bases between them.

The chain has TRBV7-2 and TRBJ1-6; TRBD1 is a possible D gene (5 bases). The CDR3 consists of 14 residues. Germline loops: CDR1 SGHTA, CDR2 FQGNSA. V lost 9 bases, J lost 0 bases, and 9 bases lay in between. The CDR3: CARSQGSYNSPLHF. CDR3 DNA: TGTGCCAGAAGTCAGGGCTCCTATAATTCACCCCTCCACTTT.

Ten or more counts support this clonotype. The chain has TRBV2 and TRBJ2-3; D not resolved. The V end lost 1 base, the J end lost 7 bases, and 0 bases lay between the germline ends. The CDR3 extends over 10 amino acids. Per the germline V gene, CDR1 is SNHLY and CDR2 is FYNNEI. In nucleotides, the CDR3 is TGTGCCAGCAGTGAAGATACGCAGTATTTT. It specifies CASSEDTQYF.

This clonotype was picked up many times. The CDR3 sequence: CARKPTGDSPLHF. The CDR3 DNA reads as TGTGCCAGGAAACCTACAGGGGATTCACCCCTCCACTTT. This chain joins TRBV6-4 and TRBJ1-6; 7 nucleotides match TRBD1. The J segment lost 8 bases and the V segment lost 9 bases, leaving 7 bases of the junction unmatched. The germline CDR1 and CDR2 sequences are MRHNA and SNTAGT. The CDR3 covers 13 residues.

This clonotype was detected only once. The chain uses TRBV27 and TRBJ2-2; D is ambiguous. Between the trimmed V and J ends, which lost 8 bases and 8 bases, there was a span of 30 bases. This CDR3 comprises 18 residues. Per the germline V gene, CDR1 is MNHEY and CDR2 is SMNVEV (reference sequence). Here the CDR3 reads CASVLPLKILCLGGELFF. The CDR3 nucleotides are TGTGCCAGCGTACTACCTCTGAAGATCCTGTGTCTGGGAGGGGAGCTGTTTTTT.

This clonotype was seen more than once but under ten times. The chain couples TRBV7-2 to TRBJ2-6; D gene unclear. The V and J ends lost 1 base and 2 bases respectively, with 6 bases between them. The CDR3 has 15 amino acids. In germline, CDR1 is SGHTA, CDR2 FQGNSA. The CDR3 protein is CASSLVRAGANVLTF. The CDR3 nucleotides are TGTGCCAGCAGCTTAGTTCGCGCTGGGGCCAACGTCCTGACTTTC. Looking up the rest from reference TRBV7-2 and TRBJ2-6 gives the full variable domain: GAGVSQSPSNKVTEKGKDVELRCDPISGHTALYWYRQSLGQGLEFLIYFQGNSAPDKSGLPSDRFSAERTGGSVSTLTIQRTQQEDSAVYLCASSLVRAGANVLTFGAGSRLTVL.

This clonotype was seen more than once but under ten times. The chain couples TRBV3-1 to TRBJ2-7, with TRBD1 as a possible D gene (5 bases). The CDR3 totals 12 residues. V was clipped by 2 bases and J by 13 bases, with 15 bases between them. From germline, CDR1 is LGHDT and CDR2 YNNKEL (reference sequence). The CDR3 spells CASSQRQSGRYF. The CDR3 DNA follows: TGTGCCAGCAGCCAACGACAGTCCGGTCGTTACTTC.

J is TRBJ1-4 and V is TRBV18, with 7 bases aligning to TRBD1. CDR1 is KGHSH, CDR2 LQKENI, per germline. This CDR3 has 15 residues. V shed 6 bases and J 7 bases; nucleotides not matched to a gene: 11. CDR3 coding DNA: TGTGCCAGCTCCCGGGACAGCGGAACGTTTGAAAAACTGTTTTTT. It encodes CASSRDSGTFEKLFF.

This clonotype was detected a few times. The rearrangement links TRBV20-1 to TRBJ2-1; 9 bases match TRBD2. CDR1 is DFQATT, CDR2 SNEGSKA, per germline (reference sequence). With V trimmed by 0 bases and J by 4 bases, 10 bases remained unmatched. CDR3 length equals 17 residues. CDR3 in DNA: TGCAGTGCTAGAGATCTGATGAGCGGGAGGACGTACAATGAGCAGTTCTTC. Translation gives CSARDLMSGRTYNEQFF.

This clonotype was counted ten times or more. The chain has TRBV11-2 and TRBJ1-1, with D possibly being TRBD1 (5 bases). The germline gives CDR1 SGHAT, CDR2 FQNNGV. CDR3 length: 13 residues. With 8 bases removed from V and 1 base from J, the gap between germline ends came to 11 bases. CDR3: CASRGGKNTEAFF. CDR3 DNA: TGTGCCAGCCGGGGGGGGAAGAACACTGAAGCTTTCTTT.

The CDR3 DNA reads TGTGCCCGAGCTGGACAGGGCTCGCCTGAAGCTTTCTTT. It is translated as CARAGQGSPEAFF. This chain connects TRBV21-1 to TRBJ1-1; TRBD1, as called in the table, went unchecked against the DNA. TRBV21-1 is given as a pseudogene. This CDR3 comprises 13 residues.

The chain joins TRBV3-1 to TRBJ2-2; 10 bases are shared with TRBD2. This CDR3 has 17 residues. V was pared by 2 bases and J by 0 bases, with 3 bases of the junction left unmatched. Germline CDR1 and CDR2: LGHDT and YNNKEL (reference sequence). The CDR3 reads CASSQLTSGTNTGELFF. CDR3 nucleotides: TGTGCCAGCAGCCAATTAACTAGCGGGACGAACACCGGGGAGCTGTTTTTT.

This clonotype was seen many times. The rearrangement links TRBV7-3 to TRBJ2-6; 9 bases map to TRBD2. This CDR3 comprises 16 residues. CDR1 and CDR2 from the germline V gene are SGHTA and FQGTGA. V was clipped by 2 bases and J by 2 bases; unmatched bases: 1. The CDR3 is CASSLAGGPGANVLTF. CDR3 nucleotides: TGTGCCAGCAGCTTAGCGGGAGGGCCTGGGGCCAACGTCCTGACTTTC.

This clonotype was observed a few times. V and J are TRBV4-1 and TRBJ2-1; 9 bases are a match to TRBD2. The V segment lost 0 bases and the J segment 4 bases; nucleotides outside the gene matches: 7. The CDR3 spans 17 residues. Germline-derived CDR1 and CDR2 are MGHRA and YSYEKL. CDR3 sequence reads: CASSQEGRAGGYNEQFF. Written as DNA, the CDR3 is TGCGCCAGCAGCCAAGAGGGCCGAGCGGGAGGATACAATGAGCAGTTCTTC.

This clonotype has a handful of counts. CDR3: CASSLIEGGLAGASYNEQFF. CDR3 DNA sequence: TGTGCCAGCAGTTTAATCGAGGGAGGACTAGCGGGCGCTTCCTACAATGAGCAGTTCTTC. The chain combines TRBV12-3 or TRBV12-4 with TRBJ2-1, with 11 bases aligning to TRBD2. CDR3 length equals 20 residues. The V gene end was trimmed by 2 bases and the J gene end by 1 base; junction bases not matched to a gene: 13.

J is TRBJ2-7 and V is TRBV7-6; 8 bases fit TRBD1. Germline loops: CDR1 SGHVS, CDR2 FNYEAQ. After removal of 1 base from V and 3 bases from J, the junction contained 5 bases not matched to a gene. The CDR3 covers 15 residues. The CDR3 reads CASSLETGAHYEQYF. In DNA, the CDR3 is TGTGCCAGCAGCTTAGAGACAGGGGCGCACTACGAGCAGTACTTC.

This clonotype was picked up many times. The chain employs TRBV12-3 or TRBV12-4 and TRBJ1-5, with D unclear. The V gene lost 6 bases and the J gene lost 7 bases, with 10 bases spanning the gap. The CDR3 spans 12 residues. CDR3 sequence: CASSRFGQPQHF. In DNA, the CDR3 is TGTGCCAGCAGCCGTTTTGGGCAGCCCCAGCATTTT.

This clonotype appeared many times. The V gene is TRBV19, the J gene TRBJ2-1; a weak D match, TRBD1 (6 bases). The germline V gene encodes CDR1 LNHDA and CDR2 SQIVND (reference sequence). V lost 6 bases and J 2 bases, leaving 17 bases between the germline ends. The CDR3 length is 16 residues. This CDR3 is CASRNLGDNPYNEQFF. For the CDR3, the DNA is TGTGCCAGTAGGAATCTTGGGGACAACCCCTACAATGAGCAGTTCTTC.

At least ten counts were recorded for this clonotype. V gene TRBV20-1 combines with J gene TRBJ2-3, with D perhaps matching TRBD2 (5 bases). The CDR3 spans 13 residues. The V gene lost 0 bases and the J gene lost 8 bases, with 12 bases spanning the gap. Germline lookup yields CDR1 DFQATT and CDR2 SNEGSKA (reference sequence). The CDR3 here is CSARDNSRGTQYF. DNA of the CDR3: TGCAGTGCTAGAGATAATTCTCGGGGTACGCAGTATTTT.

Many counts were recorded for this clonotype. V is TRBV7-9 and J is TRBJ2-1; 9 nucleotides align to TRBD2. CDR3 length equals 15 residues. CDR1 is SEHNR and CDR2 is FQNEAQ in the germline V gene (reference sequence). J gave up 7 bases and V 5 bases, and 9 bases lay outside the gene matches. The CDR3 region is CASSAGSGRKNEQFF. In DNA, the CDR3 is TGTGCCAGCAGCGCCGGAAGCGGGAGGAAGAATGAGCAGTTCTTC.

This clonotype came up many times. For the CDR3, the DNA is TGCGCCAGCGTCGGGCGACGGGAAAAACTGTTTTTT. Translation gives CASVGRREKLFF. The chain uses TRBV10-1 and TRBJ1-4; D ambiguous. Trimming shortened V by 8 bases and J by 8 bases, and 12 bases separated the two germline ends. The CDR3 runs 12 residues. Germline CDR1 is WNHNN and CDR2 is SYGVQD (reference sequence).